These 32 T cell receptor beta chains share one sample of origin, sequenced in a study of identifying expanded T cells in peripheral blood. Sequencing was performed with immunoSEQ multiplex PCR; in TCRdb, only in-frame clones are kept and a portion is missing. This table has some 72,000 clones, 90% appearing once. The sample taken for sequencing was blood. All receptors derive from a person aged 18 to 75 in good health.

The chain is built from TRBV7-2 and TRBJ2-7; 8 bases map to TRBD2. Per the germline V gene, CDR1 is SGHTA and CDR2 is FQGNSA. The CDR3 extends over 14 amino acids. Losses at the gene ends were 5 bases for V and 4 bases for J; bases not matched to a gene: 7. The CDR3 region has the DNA TGTGCCAGCAGCGCCCAGGCTAGCGGGTACGAGCAGTACTTC. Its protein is CASSAQASGYEQYF.

The CDR3 coding sequence is TGCAGTGCCTACGCGGCAGCAGGCTACACCTTC. Translated: CSAYAAAGYTF. The chain carries TRBV20-1 and TRBJ1-2; D unclear. The CDR3 is made up of 11 amino acids. Germline CDR1 reads DFQATT; CDR2 reads SNEGSKA (reference sequence). The germline V and J ends were trimmed by 6 bases and 8 bases, with 13 bases remaining between them.

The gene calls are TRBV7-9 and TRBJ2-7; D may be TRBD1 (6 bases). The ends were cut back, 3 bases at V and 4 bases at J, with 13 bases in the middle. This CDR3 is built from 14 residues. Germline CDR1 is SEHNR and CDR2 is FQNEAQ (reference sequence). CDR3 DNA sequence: TGTGCCAGCAGCTTCCGGGACAACCTGTACGAGCAGTACTTC. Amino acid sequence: CASSFRDNLYEQYF.

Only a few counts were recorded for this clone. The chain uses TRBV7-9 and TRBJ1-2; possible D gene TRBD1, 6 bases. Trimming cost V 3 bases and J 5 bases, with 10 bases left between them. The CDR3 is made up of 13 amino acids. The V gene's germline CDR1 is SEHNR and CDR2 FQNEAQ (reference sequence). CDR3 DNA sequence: TGTGCCAGCAGCTTCAGGGGAGGGTATGGCTACACCTTC. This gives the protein CASSFRGGYGYTF.

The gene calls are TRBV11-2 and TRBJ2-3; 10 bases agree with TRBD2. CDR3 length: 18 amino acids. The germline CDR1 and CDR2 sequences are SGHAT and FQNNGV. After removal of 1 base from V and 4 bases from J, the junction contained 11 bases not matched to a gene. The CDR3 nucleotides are TGTGCCAGCAGCTTAGTAGGGAGGGGAGCGGGGGGGCCAGATACGCAGTATTTT. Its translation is CASSLVGRGAGGPDTQYF.

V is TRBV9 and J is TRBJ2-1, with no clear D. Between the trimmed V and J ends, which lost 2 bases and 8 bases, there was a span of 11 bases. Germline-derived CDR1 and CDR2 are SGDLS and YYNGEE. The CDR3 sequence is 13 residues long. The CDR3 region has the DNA TGTGCCAGCAGCGTCCGGCAGGACGATGAGCAGTTCTTC. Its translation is CASSVRQDDEQFF.

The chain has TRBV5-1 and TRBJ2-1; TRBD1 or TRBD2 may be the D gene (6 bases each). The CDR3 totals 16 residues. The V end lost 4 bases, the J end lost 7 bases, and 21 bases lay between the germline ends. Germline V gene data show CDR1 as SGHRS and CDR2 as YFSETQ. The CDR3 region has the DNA TGCGCCAGCAGCAAAGCCGGAGGGGGGATCGGTAATGAGCAGTTCTTC. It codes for CASSKAGGGIGNEQFF.

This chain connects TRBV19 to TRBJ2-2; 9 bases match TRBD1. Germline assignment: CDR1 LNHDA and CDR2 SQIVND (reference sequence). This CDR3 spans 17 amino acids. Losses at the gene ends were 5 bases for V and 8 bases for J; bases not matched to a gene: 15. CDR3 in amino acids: CASSPRRGTGFEGELFF. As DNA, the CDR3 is TGTGCCAGTAGTCCCCGGCGAGGGACAGGGTTTGAAGGGGAGCTGTTTTTT.

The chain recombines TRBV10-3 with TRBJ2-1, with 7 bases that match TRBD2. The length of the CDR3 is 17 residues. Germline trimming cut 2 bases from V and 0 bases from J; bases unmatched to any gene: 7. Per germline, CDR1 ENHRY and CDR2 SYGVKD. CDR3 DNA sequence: TGTGCCATCAGTGAGGGGCCTAGCGGTCGCTCCTACAATGAGCAGTTCTTC. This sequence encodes CAISEGPSGRSYNEQFF.

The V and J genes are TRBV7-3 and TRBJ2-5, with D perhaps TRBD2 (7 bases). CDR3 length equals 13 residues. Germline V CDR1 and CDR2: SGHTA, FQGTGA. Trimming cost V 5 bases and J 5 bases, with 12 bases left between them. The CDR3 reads CASSRGGGETQYF. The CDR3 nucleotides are TGTGCCAGCAGCCGCGGGGGCGGTGAGACCCAGTACTTC. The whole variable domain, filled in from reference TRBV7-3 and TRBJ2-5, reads GAGVSQTPSNKVTEKGKYVELRCDPISGHTALYWYRQSLGQGPEFLIYFQGTGAADDSGLPNDRFFAVRPEGSVSTLKIQRTERGDSAVYLCASSRGGGETQYFGPGTRLLVL.

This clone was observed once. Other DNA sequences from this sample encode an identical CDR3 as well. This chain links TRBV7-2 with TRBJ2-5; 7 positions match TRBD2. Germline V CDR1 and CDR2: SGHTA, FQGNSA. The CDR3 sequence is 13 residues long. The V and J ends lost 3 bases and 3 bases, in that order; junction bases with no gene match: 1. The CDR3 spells CASSFAGEETQYF. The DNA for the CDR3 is TGTGCCAGCAGCTTTGCGGGGGAAGAGACCCAGTACTTC.

CDR3 region: CASSSGGLVYGYTF. The DNA of the CDR3 is TGTGCCAGCAGTTCAGGGGGCTTGGTCTATGGCTACACCTTC. The rearrangement joins TRBV28 to TRBJ1-2; 8 positions match TRBD1. V was pared by 4 bases and J by 4 bases, with 5 bases of the junction left unmatched. In germline, CDR1 is MDHEN, CDR2 SYDVKM. CDR3 size: 14 residues.

The CDR3 region is CASTFAGANVLTF. In DNA form, the CDR3 reads TGTGCCAGCACCTTCGCTGGGGCCAACGTCCTGACTTTC. The rearrangement links TRBV11-2 to TRBJ2-6; no clear D. Trimming took off 7 bases at V and 2 bases at J, with 6 bases between the two ends. Germline CDR1 is SGHAT and CDR2 is FQNNGV. This CDR3 spans 13 amino acids.

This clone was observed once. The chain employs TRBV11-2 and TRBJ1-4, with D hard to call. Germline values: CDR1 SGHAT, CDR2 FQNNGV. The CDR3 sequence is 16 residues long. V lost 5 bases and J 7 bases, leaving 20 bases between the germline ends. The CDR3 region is CASSPTLGGGGEKLFF. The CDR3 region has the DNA TGTGCCAGCAGCCCAACCCTGGGCGGTGGAGGTGAAAAACTGTTTTTT. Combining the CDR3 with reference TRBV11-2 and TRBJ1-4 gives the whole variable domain EAGVAQSPRYKIIEKRQSVAFWCNPISGHATLYWYQQILGQGPKLLIQFQNNGVVDDSQLPKDRFSAERLKGVDSTLKIQPAKLEDSAVYLCASSPTLGGGGEKLFFGSGTQLSVL.

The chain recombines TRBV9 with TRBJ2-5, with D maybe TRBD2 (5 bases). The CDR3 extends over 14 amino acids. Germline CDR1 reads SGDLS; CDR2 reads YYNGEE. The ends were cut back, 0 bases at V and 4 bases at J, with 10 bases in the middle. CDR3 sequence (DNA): TGTGCCAGCAGCGTAGCATCTGGAGGAGAGACCCAGTACTTC. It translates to CASSVASGGETQYF.

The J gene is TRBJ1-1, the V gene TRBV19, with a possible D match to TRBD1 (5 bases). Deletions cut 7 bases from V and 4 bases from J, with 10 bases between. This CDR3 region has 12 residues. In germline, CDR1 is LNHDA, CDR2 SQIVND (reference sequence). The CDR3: CASMGPRTEAFF. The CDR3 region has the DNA TGTGCCAGTATGGGGCCACGCACTGAAGCTTTCTTT.

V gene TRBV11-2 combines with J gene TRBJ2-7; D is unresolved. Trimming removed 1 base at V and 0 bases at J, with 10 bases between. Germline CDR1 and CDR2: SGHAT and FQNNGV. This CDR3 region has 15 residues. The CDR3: CASSLGTESSYEQYF. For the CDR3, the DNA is TGTGCCAGCAGCTTAGGTACAGAGAGCTCCTACGAGCAGTACTTC. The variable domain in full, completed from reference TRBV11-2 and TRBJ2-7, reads EAGVAQSPRYKIIEKRQSVAFWCNPISGHATLYWYQQILGQGPKLLIQFQNNGVVDDSQLPKDRFSAERLKGVDSTLKIQPAKLEDSAVYLCASSLGTESSYEQYFGPGTRLTVT.

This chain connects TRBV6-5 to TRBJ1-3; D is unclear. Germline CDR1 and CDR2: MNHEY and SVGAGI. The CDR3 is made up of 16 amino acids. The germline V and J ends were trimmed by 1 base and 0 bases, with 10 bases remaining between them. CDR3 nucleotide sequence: TGTGCCAGCAGTTACTTCCCGGCAGACTCTGGAAACACCATATATTTT. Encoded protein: CASSYFPADSGNTIYF.

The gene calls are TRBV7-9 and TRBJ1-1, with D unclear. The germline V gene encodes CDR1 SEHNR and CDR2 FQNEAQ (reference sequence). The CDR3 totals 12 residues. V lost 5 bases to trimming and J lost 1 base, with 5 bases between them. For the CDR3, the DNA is TGTGCCAGCAGCGTGCCGAACACTGAAGCTTTCTTT. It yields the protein CASSVPNTEAFF.

The CDR3 nucleotides read TGTGCCAGCAGTCCGCAGGGGGCTAAGGGAGAAAAACTGTTTTTT. As protein: CASSPQGAKGEKLFF. This rearrangement joins TRBV6-5 to TRBJ1-4; 8 nucleotides agree with TRBD1. Trimming took 5 bases from V and 8 from J; bases not matched to a gene: 10. CDR3 length: 15 amino acids. Germline assignment: CDR1 MNHEY and CDR2 SVGAGI.

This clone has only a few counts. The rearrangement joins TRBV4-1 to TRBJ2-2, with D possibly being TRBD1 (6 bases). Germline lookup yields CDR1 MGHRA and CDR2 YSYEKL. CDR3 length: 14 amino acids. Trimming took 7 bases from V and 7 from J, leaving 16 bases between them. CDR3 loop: CASKKGDGYGELFF. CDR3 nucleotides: TGCGCCAGCAAAAAGGGGGATGGTTACGGGGAGCTGTTTTTT.

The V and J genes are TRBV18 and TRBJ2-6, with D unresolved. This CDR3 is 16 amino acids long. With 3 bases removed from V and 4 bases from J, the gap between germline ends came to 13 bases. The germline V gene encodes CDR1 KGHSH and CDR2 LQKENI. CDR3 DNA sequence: TGTGCCAGCTCACCGGACGGATGGTCGGGGGCCAACGTCCTGACTTTC. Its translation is CASSPDGWSGANVLTF.

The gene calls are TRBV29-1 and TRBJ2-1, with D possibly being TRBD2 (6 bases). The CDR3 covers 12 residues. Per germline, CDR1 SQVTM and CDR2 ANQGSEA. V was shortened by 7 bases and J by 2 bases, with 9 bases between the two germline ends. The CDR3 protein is CSAGVPYNEQFF. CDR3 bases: TGCAGCGCGGGGGTTCCCTACAATGAGCAGTTCTTC.

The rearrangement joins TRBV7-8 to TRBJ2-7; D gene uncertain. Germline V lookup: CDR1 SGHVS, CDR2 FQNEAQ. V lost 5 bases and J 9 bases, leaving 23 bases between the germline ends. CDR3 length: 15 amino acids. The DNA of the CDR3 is TGTGCCAGCAGCCTTGAGGCCGCCTGGGGATATCTGCAGTACTTC. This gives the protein CASSLEAAWGYLQYF.

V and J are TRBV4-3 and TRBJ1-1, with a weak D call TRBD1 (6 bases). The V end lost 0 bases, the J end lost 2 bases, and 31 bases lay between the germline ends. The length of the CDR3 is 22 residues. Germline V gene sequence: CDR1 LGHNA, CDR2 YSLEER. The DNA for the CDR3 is TGCGCCAGCAGCCAAGATCTTATTGGCAGGGCAAAGGGGGGACGCCCAAACACTGAAGCTTTCTTT. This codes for CASSQDLIGRAKGGRPNTEAFF.

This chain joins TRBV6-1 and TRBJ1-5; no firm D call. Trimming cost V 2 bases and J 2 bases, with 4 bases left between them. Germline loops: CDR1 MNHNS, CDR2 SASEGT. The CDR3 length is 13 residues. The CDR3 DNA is TGTGCCAGCAGTGAAAGGGGCAATCAGCCCCAGCATTTT. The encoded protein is CASSERGNQPQHF.

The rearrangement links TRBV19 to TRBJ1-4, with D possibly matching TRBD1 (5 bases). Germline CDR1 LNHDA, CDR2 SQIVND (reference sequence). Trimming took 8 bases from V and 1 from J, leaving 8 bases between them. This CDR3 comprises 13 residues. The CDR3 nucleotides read TGTGCCAGTCGGGGGGTAACTAATGAAAAACTGTTTTTT. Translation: CASRGVTNEKLFF. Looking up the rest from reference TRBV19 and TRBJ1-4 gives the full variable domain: DGGITQSPKYLFRKEGQNVTLSCEQNLNHDAMYWYRQDPGQGLRLIYYSQIVNDFQKGDIAEGYSVSREKKESFPLTVTSAQKNPTAFYLCASRGVTNEKLFFGSGTQLSVL.

The CDR3 loop is CASRPGLTNYGYTF. CDR3 coding DNA: TGTGCCAGTCGTCCAGGGCTTACTAACTATGGCTACACCTTC. This chain uses TRBV6-5 with TRBJ1-2; tentatively, D is TRBD1 (5 bases). Trimming took 9 bases from V and 0 from J, leaving 14 bases between them. Germline values: CDR1 MNHEY, CDR2 SVGAGI. The CDR3 has 14 residues.

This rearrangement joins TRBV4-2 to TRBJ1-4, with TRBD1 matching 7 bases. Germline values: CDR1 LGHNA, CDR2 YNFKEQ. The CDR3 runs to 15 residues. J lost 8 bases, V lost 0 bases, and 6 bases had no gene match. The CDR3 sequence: CASSQDRGFVEKLFF. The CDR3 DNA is TGTGCCAGCAGCCAAGACAGGGGGTTTGTAGAAAAACTGTTTTTT.

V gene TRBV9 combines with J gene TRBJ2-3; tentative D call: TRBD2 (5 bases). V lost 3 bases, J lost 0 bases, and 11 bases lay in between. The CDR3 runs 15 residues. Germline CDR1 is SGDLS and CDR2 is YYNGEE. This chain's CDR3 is CASSALGLSTDTQYF. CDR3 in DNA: TGTGCCAGCAGCGCCCTTGGACTGAGCACAGATACGCAGTATTTT.

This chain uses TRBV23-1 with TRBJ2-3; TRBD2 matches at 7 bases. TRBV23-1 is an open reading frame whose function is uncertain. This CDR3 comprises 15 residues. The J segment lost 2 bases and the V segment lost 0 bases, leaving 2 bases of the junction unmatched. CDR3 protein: CASSQSAGDTDTQYF. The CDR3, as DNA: TGCGCCAGCAGTCAATCTGCGGGGGACACAGATACGCAGTATTTT.

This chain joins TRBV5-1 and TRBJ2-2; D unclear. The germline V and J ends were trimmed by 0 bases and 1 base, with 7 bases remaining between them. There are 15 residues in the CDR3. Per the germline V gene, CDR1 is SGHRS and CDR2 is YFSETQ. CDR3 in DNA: TGCGCCAGCAGCTTGGTTCCGGGGAACACCGGGGAGCTGTTTTTT. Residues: CASSLVPGNTGELFF.